A selection of T cell receptor beta chains follows, all from one sample in a study of T-cell reconstitution after alpha-beta-depleted transplantation in children. TCRdb re-called the PCR reads with MiXCR, one entry per CDR3 protein. The table has about 420,000 distinct CDR3 sequences, roughly 17% seen once. This material consisted of PBMCs, mostly from graft donor cells, taken 360 days after TCRalphabeta/CD19-depleted stem cell transplant. Receptors were obtained from a boy under three years old who had a stem cell transplant for Wiskott-Aldrich syndrome, so the T cells may come from the graft donor. Both conserved end residues are part of each CDR3. The D gene is left open where the match is weak. Clone size is stated in some rows and not others, as once, few, many or a class when expanded.

CDR3nt,CDR3aa,j_gene,d_gene,len,abundance,v_gene
TGCGCCAGCAGCCAAGACTCTTCGGGGGGGCCATCCTACGAGCAGTACTTC,CASSQDSSGGPSYEQYF,TRBJ2-7,TRBD2,17,.,TRBV4-1
TGCGCCAGCAGCTTGATGCCTTGGGGGGGCCGTATGAATGAGCAGTTCTTC,CASSLMPWGGRMNEQFF,TRBJ2-1,.,17,few,TRBV5-1
TGCGCCAGCAGCTCGGCGACAGGGGGCGGGAGTGAAGCTTTCTTT,CASSSATGGGSEAFF,TRBJ1-1,TRBD1,15,.,TRBV5-1
TGTGCCAGCAGCGTAGGCCCCGGGGGAGATACGCAGTATTTT,CASSVGPGGDTQYF,TRBJ2-3,.,14,few,TRBV9
TGTGCCAGCAGCCCCTCCTCCGGGCCCGGGGGATACGAGCAGTACTTC,CASSPSSGPGGYEQYF,TRBJ2-7,.,16,.,TRBV3-1
TGTGCCAGCAGCGGGGGGGCGTTCGACACTGAAGCTTTCTTT,CASSGGAFDTEAFF,TRBJ1-1,.,14,.,TRBV9
TGTGCCAGCAACCTCAGGGTGGCCCGCACAGATACGCAGTATTTT,CASNLRVARTDTQYF,TRBJ2-3,.,15,.,TRBV7-2
TGTGCCAGCAGCTTTGGCCCCCGATTTGGTCGCTCCTACAATGAGCAGTTCTTC,CASSFGPRFGRSYNEQFF,TRBJ2-1,.,18,many,TRBV7-6
TGTGCCAGCAGTAGACTAGACCCCCAGGCCTGGAAGTATTTT,CASSRLDPQAWKYF,TRBJ2-3,.,14,few,TRBV27
TGCGCCAGCAGCTTGGTGGGGACTTTGAACACCGGGGAGCTGTTTTTT,CASSLVGTLNTGELFF,TRBJ2-2,.,16,few,TRBV5-1
TGTGCCAGCAGTCCTAGCGAGAACATTCAGTACTTC,CASSPSENIQYF,TRBJ2-4,.,12,many,TRBV12-3/TRBV12-4
TGCAGCGTTCTTACTACAGATACGCAGTATTTT,CSVLTTDTQYF,TRBJ2-3,.,11,few,TRBV29-1
TGTGCCAGCATCCCAAGCGGGAGAGGATCCTACAATGAGCAGTTCTTC,CASIPSGRGSYNEQFF,TRBJ2-1,TRBD2,16,few,TRBV12-3/TRBV12-4
TGTGCCAGCAGCAACCCCACCTACAATGAGCAGTTCTTC,CASSNPTYNEQFF,TRBJ2-1,.,13,.,TRBV7-2
TGTGCCAGCAGCGTTACCCAAAACAGGGGGCTCGAGCAGTACTTC,CASSVTQNRGLEQYF,TRBJ2-7,TRBD1,15,.,TRBV7-6
TGCAGCGTTGAAGAATACTACGAGCAGTACTTC,CSVEEYYEQYF,TRBJ2-7,.,11,.,TRBV29-1
TGTGCCAGCAGCTTTCCGGGACAGCAGTTCTTC,CASSFPGQQFF,TRBJ2-1,.,11,.,TRBV7-9
TGTGCCAGCAGCGAAGGGAGGATCACCGGGGAGCTGTTTTTT,CASSEGRITGELFF,TRBJ2-2,.,14,few,TRBV7-8
TGCAGCGTTGAACCCCATGGACTAGCAGATTACCAAGAGACCCAGTACTTC,CSVEPHGLADYQETQYF,TRBJ2-5,TRBD2,17,few,TRBV29-1
TGTGCCACCAGTGATTTGCTAGGCCCCGGGACTACGCAGTATTTT,CATSDLLGPGTTQYF,TRBJ2-3,.,15,.,TRBV24-1
TGTGCCAGCAGTTTAAACGGGAACCCATCCACCGGGGAGCTGTTTTTT,CASSLNGNPSTGELFF,TRBJ2-2,.,16,.,TRBV12-3/TRBV12-4
TGTGCCAGCTCACACCGAGTTGCCGCGACAGGCACCTACGAGCAGTACTTC,CASSHRVAATGTYEQYF,TRBJ2-7,.,17,few,TRBV18
TGTGCCAGCAGCCCGATTCTGGGACAGAAGTTCACAGATACGCAGTATTTT,CASSPILGQKFTDTQYF,TRBJ2-3,TRBD1,17,.,TRBV3-1
TGTGCCAGCAGCCTGGACAGGGAAGACACTGAAGCTTTCTTT,CASSLDREDTEAFF,TRBJ1-1,TRBD1,14,many,TRBV14
TGTGCCAGCAGCCCACAGGGAGATAATTCACCCCTCCACTTT,CASSPQGDNSPLHF,TRBJ1-6,.,14,.,TRBV6-5
TGTGCCAGCAGCCACGTTACTCGAGGATTAAATGGCTACACCTTC,CASSHVTRGLNGYTF,TRBJ1-2,.,15,few,TRBV3-1
TGTGCCAGCAGTTACTGGGGGACAGCCTTCTCTGGAAACACCATATATTTT,CASSYWGTAFSGNTIYF,TRBJ1-3,TRBD1,17,few,TRBV6-5